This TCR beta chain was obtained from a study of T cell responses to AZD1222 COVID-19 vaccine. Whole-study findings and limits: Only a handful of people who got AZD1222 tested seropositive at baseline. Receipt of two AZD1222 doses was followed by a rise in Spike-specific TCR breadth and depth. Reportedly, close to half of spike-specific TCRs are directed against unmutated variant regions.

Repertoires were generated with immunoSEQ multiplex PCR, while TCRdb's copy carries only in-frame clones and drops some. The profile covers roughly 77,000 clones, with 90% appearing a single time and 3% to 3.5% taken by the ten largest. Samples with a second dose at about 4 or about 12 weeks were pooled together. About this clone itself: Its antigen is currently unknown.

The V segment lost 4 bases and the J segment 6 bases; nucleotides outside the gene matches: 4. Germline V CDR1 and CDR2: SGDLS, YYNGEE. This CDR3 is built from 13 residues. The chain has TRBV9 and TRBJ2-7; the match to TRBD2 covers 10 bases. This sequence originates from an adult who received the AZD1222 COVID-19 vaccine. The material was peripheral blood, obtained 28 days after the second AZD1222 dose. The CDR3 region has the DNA TGTGCCAGCAGCTTCAGGACTAGCGGCGAGCAGTACTTC. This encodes CASSFRTSGEQYF.